Listed below are T cell receptor beta chains from one sample, sequenced in a study of blood T cell repertoires in COVID-19. Some clones are missing from TCRdb's copy, which holds only in-frame ones; the method was immunoSEQ multiplex PCR. This sample has roughly 230,000 clones; roughly 84% occur once, and the top ten carry approximately 7%. The material sequenced was peripheral blood. Receptors were obtained from a woman aged 50 to 60 with acute or convalescent COVID-19. CDR3s include the opening cysteine and the closing phenylalanine or tryptophan. The order of the fields is D gene, V gene, clone size, J gene, CDR3 DNA, CDR3 protein. A D gene is named only where the DNA matches it firmly. Clone size is not always given. Where it is, it says once, few, many or a class for expanded clones.

d_gene: .
v_gene: TRBV2
abundance: .
j_gene: TRBJ2-7
CDR3nt: TGTGCCAGCAGCTCGGAGGTCAGCTCCTACGAGCAGTACTTC
CDR3aa: CASSSEVSSYEQYF

d_gene: TRBD2
v_gene: TRBV7-8
abundance: .
j_gene: TRBJ2-5
CDR3nt: TGTGCCAGCAGCTTAGCGCGGACTAGACAACGCCAAGAGACCCAGTACTTC
CDR3aa: CASSLARTRQRQETQYF

d_gene: TRBD1
v_gene: TRBV6-5
abundance: .
j_gene: TRBJ1-4
CDR3nt: TGTGCCAGCAGTTCCGGACAGGGTGGGGCGGGAAAACTGTTTTTT
CDR3aa: CASSSGQGGAGKLFF

d_gene: .
v_gene: TRBV27
abundance: .
j_gene: TRBJ2-1
CDR3nt: TGTGCCAGCAGTACCGACAGGAATGAGCAGTTCTTC
CDR3aa: CASSTDRNEQFF

d_gene: .
v_gene: TRBV5-1
abundance: .
j_gene: TRBJ2-2
CDR3nt: TGCGCCAGCAGCCGGGGCACCGGGGAGCTGTTTTTT
CDR3aa: CASSRGTGELFF

d_gene: .
v_gene: TRBV28
abundance: .
j_gene: TRBJ1-2
CDR3nt: TGTGCCAGCAGTTCCACGGGACACCTTACGGGGGGCTACACCTTC
CDR3aa: CASSSTGHLTGGYTF

d_gene: TRBD2
v_gene: TRBV10-3
abundance: once
j_gene: TRBJ2-7
CDR3nt: TGTGCCAGCGGGGCTAGCGGGAGTAACGAGCAGTACTTC
CDR3aa: CASGASGSNEQYF

d_gene: TRBD1
v_gene: TRBV7-2
abundance: .
j_gene: TRBJ1-2
CDR3nt: TGTGCCAGCAGCGAGAGACAGGGGTATGGCTACACCTTC
CDR3aa: CASSERQGYGYTF

d_gene: TRBD1
v_gene: TRBV6-1
abundance: .
j_gene: TRBJ1-1
CDR3nt: TGTGCCAGCAGTGTATCCGCCAGACAGGGAAGTACTGAAGCTTTCTTT
CDR3aa: CASSVSARQGSTEAFF

d_gene: .
v_gene: TRBV2
abundance: .
j_gene: TRBJ2-1
CDR3nt: TGTGCCAGCAGTAAGGAAGAGACACTGGTCCCGTTCTTC
CDR3aa: CASSKEETLVPFF

d_gene: .
v_gene: TRBV3-1/TRBV3-2
abundance: once
j_gene: TRBJ1-5
CDR3nt: TGTGCCAGCAGCCAAGGGTTTGAGGGGCCCCAGCATTTT
CDR3aa: CASSQGFEGPQHF

d_gene: .
v_gene: TRBV7-9
abundance: .
j_gene: TRBJ1-4
CDR3nt: TGTGCCAGCAGCTTTGGGTCGGGGGGGCTTAATGAAAAACTGTTTTTT
CDR3aa: CASSFGSGGLNEKLFF

d_gene: .
v_gene: TRBV7-9
abundance: .
j_gene: TRBJ2-7
CDR3nt: TGTGCCAGCAGCTTAGGTGGCGGGTACTACGAGCAGTACTTC
CDR3aa: CASSLGGGYYEQYF

d_gene: .
v_gene: TRBV9
abundance: .
j_gene: TRBJ1-1
CDR3nt: TGTGCCAGCAGCGTAGGCGGAGGGGTTTACACTGAAGCTTTCTTT
CDR3aa: CASSVGGGVYTEAFF

d_gene: .
v_gene: TRBV9
abundance: .
j_gene: TRBJ1-2
CDR3nt: TGTGCCAGCAGCGTAGCCGGCGGAGGGATATATGGCTACACCTTC
CDR3aa: CASSVAGGGIYGYTF

d_gene: .
v_gene: TRBV21-1
abundance: once
j_gene: TRBJ2-1
CDR3nt: TGTGCCAGCAGCAAAGAAACTAGCGGCGGCTACAATGAGCAGTTCTTC
CDR3aa: CASSKETSGGYNEQFF

d_gene: TRBD2
v_gene: TRBV3-1/TRBV3-2
abundance: .
j_gene: TRBJ2-7
CDR3nt: TGTGCCAGCAGCCTAGGACTAGCGGGAGACGAGCAGTACTTC
CDR3aa: CASSLGLAGDEQYF

d_gene: TRBD1
v_gene: TRBV20-1
abundance: few
j_gene: TRBJ2-7
CDR3nt: TGCAGTGCTAGTGGAGGACAGGGGGCGTACGAGCAGTACTTC
CDR3aa: CSASGGQGAYEQYF

d_gene: .
v_gene: TRBV3-1/TRBV3-2
abundance: .
j_gene: TRBJ1-4
CDR3nt: TGTGCCAGCAGCCAACAGGGGACGTCCGAAAAACTGTTTTTT
CDR3aa: CASSQQGTSEKLFF

d_gene: TRBD2
v_gene: TRBV14
abundance: .
j_gene: TRBJ2-2
CDR3nt: TGTGCCAGCAGCCGACTAGCGGGTGACACCGGGGAGCTGTTTTTT
CDR3aa: CASSRLAGDTGELFF

d_gene: TRBD1
v_gene: TRBV7-2
abundance: .
j_gene: TRBJ1-1
CDR3nt: TGTGCCAGCAGCCCGGGGACAGGAAGGACTGAAGCTTTCTTT
CDR3aa: CASSPGTGRTEAFF

d_gene: TRBD1
v_gene: TRBV7-2
abundance: .
j_gene: TRBJ1-2
CDR3nt: TGTGCCAGCAGCTCACGTCCCGGGACAGGGGGCGGGAGCTATGGCTACACCTTC
CDR3aa: CASSSRPGTGGGSYGYTF

d_gene: .
v_gene: TRBV27
abundance: .
j_gene: TRBJ1-4
CDR3nt: TGTGCCAGCAGTAAACTGACAACTAATGAAAAACTGTTTTTT
CDR3aa: CASSKLTTNEKLFF

d_gene: .
v_gene: TRBV7-2
abundance: .
j_gene: TRBJ2-7
CDR3nt: TGTGCCAGCAGCCCAGTCCTGGGGGGACTGGCGGAGCAGTACTTC
CDR3aa: CASSPVLGGLAEQYF

d_gene: .
v_gene: TRBV19
abundance: .
j_gene: TRBJ1-3
CDR3nt: TGTGCCAGTAGTATCGGAGCCCCTACGGGAAACACCATATATTTT
CDR3aa: CASSIGAPTGNTIYF

d_gene: .
v_gene: TRBV18
abundance: .
j_gene: TRBJ2-7
CDR3nt: TGTGCCAGCTCACCAGACTTTGACAGGCGCTACGAGCAGTACTTC
CDR3aa: CASSPDFDRRYEQYF

d_gene: .
v_gene: TRBV2
abundance: once
j_gene: TRBJ2-2
CDR3nt: TGTGCCAGCAGGACTCCAAGGTCCTTAGAGCGCGGGGAGCTGTTTTTT
CDR3aa: CASRTPRSLERGELFF

d_gene: .
v_gene: TRBV19
abundance: .
j_gene: TRBJ2-3
CDR3nt: TGTGCCAGTAGTCGACAACAAGATCATACGCAGTATTTT
CDR3aa: CASSRQQDHTQYF

d_gene: .
v_gene: TRBV7-2
abundance: .
j_gene: TRBJ2-2
CDR3nt: TGTGCCAGCAGCCTTGTGGAGGGGGCGGGCGGGGAGCTGTTTTTT
CDR3aa: CASSLVEGAGGELFF

d_gene: TRBD1
v_gene: TRBV5-4
abundance: .
j_gene: TRBJ2-2
CDR3nt: TGTGCCAGCAGCTCCGGGGGGACAGGGGGCACCGGGGAGCTGTTTTTT
CDR3aa: CASSSGGTGGTGELFF

d_gene: .
v_gene: TRBV27
abundance: .
j_gene: TRBJ1-5
CDR3nt: TGTGCCAGCAGCGACTCGGGACAAGGATATCAGCCCCAGCATTTT
CDR3aa: CASSDSGQGYQPQHF

d_gene: .
v_gene: TRBV5-6
abundance: few
j_gene: TRBJ1-4
CDR3nt: TGTGCCAGCAGCTTGGCCGCAACTAATGAAAAACTGTTTTTT
CDR3aa: CASSLAATNEKLFF

d_gene: .
v_gene: TRBV11-2
abundance: once
j_gene: TRBJ2-7
CDR3nt: TGTGCCAGCAGCCCGATGACAGCCTACGAGCAGTACTTC
CDR3aa: CASSPMTAYEQYF

d_gene: TRBD2
v_gene: TRBV9
abundance: .
j_gene: TRBJ2-5
CDR3nt: TGTGCCAGCAGCGTCGCGGGGGAGAAAGAGACCCAGTACTTC
CDR3aa: CASSVAGEKETQYF

d_gene: .
v_gene: TRBV27
abundance: .
j_gene: TRBJ2-7
CDR3nt: TGTGCCAGCAGTTTGCAGGGGACCTTACCCTACGAGCAGTACTTC
CDR3aa: CASSLQGTLPYEQYF

d_gene: TRBD2
v_gene: TRBV2
abundance: .
j_gene: TRBJ2-2
CDR3nt: TGTGCCACCATTAGGGCTAGCGGGGGGGCACGGACCGGGGAGCTGTTTTTT
CDR3aa: CATIRASGGARTGELFF

d_gene: TRBD1
v_gene: TRBV5-6
abundance: .
j_gene: TRBJ2-5
CDR3nt: TGTGCCAGCAGCTTTCTAGGGGGCTCGGAGACCCAGTACTTC
CDR3aa: CASSFLGGSETQYF

d_gene: .
v_gene: TRBV19
abundance: .
j_gene: TRBJ1-5
CDR3nt: TGTGCCTCCGATGAGGGAACCGGTCAGCCCCAGCATTTT
CDR3aa: CASDEGTGQPQHF

d_gene: .
v_gene: TRBV7-2
abundance: .
j_gene: TRBJ1-6
CDR3nt: TGTGCCAGCAGCTTAGAGGGGCGAGGTTCACCCCTCCACTTT
CDR3aa: CASSLEGRGSPLHF

d_gene: .
v_gene: TRBV30
abundance: .
j_gene: TRBJ1-1
CDR3nt: TGTGCCTGGAATGCCTTAGGGGCACACACTGAAGCTTTCTTT
CDR3aa: CAWNALGAHTEAFF

d_gene: TRBD1
v_gene: TRBV19
abundance: .
j_gene: TRBJ2-1
CDR3nt: TGTGCCAGTAGTTCCCGAGGACAGGGCAATGAGCAGTTCTTC
CDR3aa: CASSSRGQGNEQFF

d_gene: .
v_gene: TRBV28
abundance: .
j_gene: TRBJ1-5
CDR3nt: TGTGCCAGCAGTCTTCCGACAAGTTTCGATCAGCCCCAGCATTTT
CDR3aa: CASSLPTSFDQPQHF

d_gene: .
v_gene: TRBV18
abundance: .
j_gene: TRBJ2-7
CDR3nt: TGTGCCAGCTCGCTACAGGGTTACGAGCAGTACTTC
CDR3aa: CASSLQGYEQYF

d_gene: TRBD2
v_gene: TRBV5-1
abundance: .
j_gene: TRBJ2-3
CDR3nt: TGCGCCAGCAGCTTGGCGGGAGGATCCACAGATACGCAGTATTTT
CDR3aa: CASSLAGGSTDTQYF

d_gene: TRBD1
v_gene: TRBV19
abundance: .
j_gene: TRBJ1-6
CDR3nt: TGTGCCAGTAGTCGGGGACAGGGGATTACTAATTCACCCCTCCACTTT
CDR3aa: CASSRGQGITNSPLHF

d_gene: .
v_gene: TRBV6-1
abundance: .
j_gene: TRBJ1-5
CDR3nt: TGTGCCAGCAGTGAAGTTGGGGGCGCGGTGGACAATCAGCCCCAGCATTTT
CDR3aa: CASSEVGGAVDNQPQHF

d_gene: .
v_gene: TRBV7-9
abundance: once
j_gene: TRBJ2-7
CDR3nt: TGTGCCAGCAACCCCGGGGGTCCAGGGACGGCCGAGCAGTACTTC
CDR3aa: CASNPGGPGTAEQYF

d_gene: TRBD2
v_gene: TRBV28
abundance: .
j_gene: TRBJ2-5
CDR3nt: TGTGCCAGCAGAAAGGGACTAGCTGGAGAGACCCAGTACTTC
CDR3aa: CASRKGLAGETQYF

d_gene: .
v_gene: TRBV5-1
abundance: .
j_gene: TRBJ2-2
CDR3nt: TGCGCCAGCAGCACGCGTAACACCGGGGAGCTGTTTTTT
CDR3aa: CASSTRNTGELFF

d_gene: .
v_gene: TRBV30
abundance: .
j_gene: TRBJ2-2
CDR3nt: TGTGCCTGGAACCCCAGGGGTGGGGAGCTGTTTTTT
CDR3aa: CAWNPRGGELFF

d_gene: TRBD1
v_gene: TRBV7-9
abundance: .
j_gene: TRBJ1-6
CDR3nt: TGTGCCAGCAGCCGGACCCAGGGGGCCTCCTATAATTCACCCCTCCACTTT
CDR3aa: CASSRTQGASYNSPLHF

d_gene: .
v_gene: TRBV7-2
abundance: .
j_gene: TRBJ2-7
CDR3nt: TGTGCCAGCAGCACCGGGGTAGCCTACGAGCAGTACTTC
CDR3aa: CASSTGVAYEQYF

d_gene: .
v_gene: TRBV4-3
abundance: .
j_gene: TRBJ2-6
CDR3nt: TGCGCCAGCAGCGGGGGGTCTGGGGCCAACGTCCTGACTTTC
CDR3aa: CASSGGSGANVLTF

d_gene: .
v_gene: TRBV7-8
abundance: .
j_gene: TRBJ1-1
CDR3nt: TGTGCCAGCAGCTACCGAGGAGGGTTGAACACTGAAGCTTTCTTT
CDR3aa: CASSYRGGLNTEAFF